This TCR beta chain was documented in a study of graft-versus-host responses after intestinal transplantation. The method was immunoSEQ multiplex PCR; TCRdb's version includes in-frame clones alone and lacks a portion of them. The table has 88,000 or so clones, around 90% seen once. Germline V gene data show CDR1 as MNHEY and CDR2 as SVGAGI. This CDR3 spans 16 amino acids. Germline trimming cut 2 bases from V and 8 bases from J; bases unmatched to any gene: 11. About this clone itself: Its antigen is still unknown.

The chain is built from TRBV6-5 and TRBJ2-1; 8 bases line up with TRBD2. The sequencing used unstimulated CD4+ T cells sorted from spleen or lymph node cells, collected before intestinal transplant. This sequence originates from a human donor who received an intestinal transplant. The CDR3 bases are TGTGCCAGCAGTTACCTGGCGGGGGGCACTAGGGATGAGCAGTTCTTC. Translated: CASSYLAGGTRDEQFF.